The entry below gives a single TCR beta chain sequence along with its context. TCRdb called the 5' RACE reads again in MiXCR, with one record for every CDR3 protein. The table shows hundreds of thousands of distinct CDR3 sequences, with approximately 13% occurring only once. The sample originates from a study of identical twins. Another study also made use of these data, one on yellow fever vaccine responses in identical twins.

The sequence came from a woman aged 18-35 years in good health. Source material: PBMCs.

CDR3 protein: CASSQEPSRGLNTEAFF. DNA of the CDR3: TGCGCCAGCAGCCAAGAACCCTCCAGGGGGCTGAACACTGAAGCTTTCTTT. The J gene is TRBJ1-1, the V gene TRBV4-1; 8 bases align to TRBD1. The CDR3 totals 17 residues. The germline V gene has CDR1 MGHRA and CDR2 YSYEKL. The trim removed 0 bases at V and 0 bases at J, leaving 6 bases unmatched.